This TCR beta chain was sequenced during a study of cytomegalovirus exposure and HLA in healthy donors. For this clone: Its antigen is still unknown.

CDR3 length: 16 amino acids. Germline CDR1 is SGHAT and CDR2 is FQNNGV. V lost 1 base, J lost 2 bases, and 15 bases lay in between. PCR primers comprised 60 Vbeta and 13 Jbeta primers. In the authors' methods: About 83 million unique TCR beta chains, roughly 11 million shared, were counted in a later analysis. The assay was immunoSEQ multiplex PCR, and TCRdb's table has in-frame clones only and misses some. The DNA gave D and trimming, while V, J and clone size come from that table. Here the sample spans around 230,000 clones, more than 75% being singletons. Findings of the study overall: Being productive about 87% or about 30% of the time was typical of most TCR beta V segments in an earlier analysis.

The chain has TRBV11-2 and TRBJ2-7; D perhaps matches TRBD2 (6 bases). The origin of this receptor is a man in his forties or fifties in good health and CMV-seropositive. Sequencing used PBMCs. The CDR3 region is CASSLAERVSTYEQYF. CDR3 nucleotides: TGTGCCAGCAGCTTAGCCGAGCGGGTCTCAACCTACGAGCAGTACTTC.